A single sample gave rise to the 16 T cell receptor beta chains below, sequenced in a study of T cell responses to AZD1222 COVID-19 vaccine. TCRdb's copy holds only in-frame clones and misses some; the assay was immunoSEQ multiplex PCR. The data hold 91,000 or so clones, with 92% observed a single time. The source was peripheral blood, collected 28 days after the second AZD1222 dose. The receptors were gathered from an adult who received the AZD1222 COVID-19 vaccine.

The rearrangement links TRBV28 to TRBJ1-6, with TRBD1 matching over 7 bases. The CDR3 loop spans 14 amino acids. J gave up 10 bases and V 6 bases, and 9 bases lay outside the gene matches. CDR1 is MDHEN, CDR2 SYDVKM, per germline. The CDR3 DNA reads as TGTGCCAGCAGCCTCTTGGCAGGGGGGTCACCCCTCCACTTT. It specifies CASSLLAGGSPLHF.

The rearrangement uses TRBV6-5 and TRBJ2-7; D is ambiguous. V was shortened by 8 bases and J by 2 bases, with 16 bases between the two germline ends. The CDR3 sequence is 14 residues long. CDR1 MNHEY and CDR2 SVGAGI come from the germline V gene. The CDR3 coding sequence is TGTGCCAGCGGGCGAGACCCCTCTGCCTACGAGCAGTACTTC. This sequence encodes CASGRDPSAYEQYF.

The genes are TRBV19 and TRBJ1-4, with D possibly matching TRBD1 (5 bases). Germline lookup yields CDR1 LNHDA and CDR2 SQIVND (reference sequence). V was shortened by 3 bases and J by 7 bases, with 18 bases between the two germline ends. The CDR3 consists of 16 residues. The CDR3 nucleotides are TGTGCCAGTAGTATCCCCTCCGGGGGATCGGTTGAAAAACTGTTTTTT. Residues: CASSIPSGGSVEKLFF.

This rearrangement joins TRBV6-5 to TRBJ2-7; maybe TRBD1 (5 bases). V lost 2 bases to trimming and J lost 4 bases, with 9 bases between them. Germline V gene sequence: CDR1 MNHEY, CDR2 SVGAGI. The CDR3 runs 13 residues. The CDR3 loop is CASSYVGAYEQYF. The CDR3 DNA reads TGTGCCAGCAGTTACGTAGGGGCTTACGAGCAGTACTTC.

The chain uses TRBV30 and TRBJ2-5; 7 nucleotides align to TRBD2. CDR3 length equals 13 residues. The germline V gene encodes CDR1 GTSNPN and CDR2 SVGIG (reference sequence). V was pared by 1 base and J by 2 bases, with 1 base of the junction left unmatched. Here the CDR3 reads CAWSGAGQETQYF. The CDR3 DNA is TGTGCCTGGAGTGGAGCGGGGCAAGAGACCCAGTACTTC.

The chain carries TRBV5-1 and TRBJ1-2, with 10 bases fitting TRBD1. The germline V gene encodes CDR1 SGHRS and CDR2 YFSETQ. The CDR3 spans 14 residues. The ends lost 7 bases at V and 8 bases at J; junction bases unmatched: 11. In nucleotides, the CDR3 is TGCGCCAGCGGGACAGGGGCGCCCTGGGAGGGCTACACCTTC. Residues: CASGTGAPWEGYTF.

The chain couples TRBV7-2 to TRBJ1-3; D is undetermined. The CDR3 is 13 residues long. Germline V CDR1 and CDR2: SGHTA, FQGNSA. V was cut by 2 bases and J by 0 bases, with 2 bases left in between. The CDR3 nucleotides read TGTGCCAGCAGCTTAATCTCTGGAAACACCATATATTTT. It encodes CASSLISGNTIYF.

The rearrangement uses TRBV9 and TRBJ1-2; no reliable D call. CDR1 is SGDLS, CDR2 YYNGEE, per germline. CDR3 length: 9 amino acids. V was cut by 8 bases and J by 8 bases, with 7 bases left in between. As DNA, the CDR3 is TGTGCCAGATCGGACGGCTACACCTTC. Protein: CARSDGYTF.

The chain recombines TRBV10-3 with TRBJ2-5, with a weak D call TRBD1 (5 bases). This CDR3 comprises 13 residues. The V and J ends lost 4 bases and 7 bases respectively, with 13 bases between them. Per the germline V gene, CDR1 is ENHRY and CDR2 is SYGVKD. CDR3 sequence: CAISAQATGTQYF. The CDR3 DNA reads as TGTGCCATCAGTGCACAGGCCACGGGGACCCAGTACTTC.

The V gene is TRBV2, the J gene TRBJ1-3; 9 nucleotides align to TRBD1. Germline loops: CDR1 SNHLY, CDR2 FYNNEI. The length of the CDR3 is 19 residues. V was pared by 2 bases and J by 2 bases, with 13 bases of the junction left unmatched. DNA for the CDR3: TGTGCCAGCAGTGAAAGAGGGGTGGACAGGGGAGGCGCTGGAAACACCATATATTTT. As protein: CASSERGVDRGGAGNTIYF.

The genes are TRBV5-1 and TRBJ1-3; D might be TRBD1 (6 bases). The ends were cut back, 3 bases at V and 2 bases at J, with 15 bases in the middle. The CDR3 runs to 16 residues. The germline V gene has CDR1 SGHRS and CDR2 YFSETQ. CDR3 DNA: TGCGCCAGCAGCTACCTATCAGGGGAGACTGGAAACACCATATATTTT. Its translation: CASSYLSGETGNTIYF. The entire variable domain, with the rest obtained from reference TRBV5-1 and TRBJ1-3, is as follows: KAGVTQTPRYLIKTRGQQVTLSCSPISGHRSVSWYQQTPGQGLQFLFEYFSETQRNKGNFPGRFSGRQFSNSRSEMNVSTLELGDSALYLCASSYLSGETGNTIYFGEGSWLTVV.

This clone was seen only once. The J gene is TRBJ2-7, the V gene TRBV10-3; 10 nucleotides line up with TRBD2. The V and J ends lost 3 bases and 6 bases, in that order; junction bases with no gene match: 8. The CDR3 spans 15 residues. CDR1 and CDR2 (germline): ENHRY, SYGVKD. The CDR3 bases are TGTGCCATCAGTGACTTAGCGGGGGGCAACTCCGAGCAGTACTTC. Translated, it gives CAISDLAGGNSEQYF.

J is TRBJ1-4 and V is TRBV28; no clear D. V was cut by 3 bases and J by 1 base, with 9 bases left in between. CDR3 size: 15 residues. Germline V CDR1 and CDR2: MDHEN, SYDVKM. Written as DNA, the CDR3 is TGTGCCAGCAGTTTTCCCCGGGGAACTAATGAAAAACTGTTTTTT. It encodes CASSFPRGTNEKLFF.

Worth noting for this clone: In this CDR3 the conserved last residue, phenylalanine or tryptophan, is missing, so a read error is likely. The limits of the CDR3 on the DNA are not certain, so only TCRdb's listed CDR3 is given. The rearrangement uses TRBV11-3 and TRBJ1-2. Germline lookup yields CDR1 SGHNT and CDR2 YENEEA. Both ends counted, the CDR3 spans 12 residues. This CDR3 is CASSLRPRGGPS.

The chain links TRBV3-1 (or the pseudogene TRBV3-2) to TRBJ2-1; the D gene could be TRBD1 or TRBD2 (5 bases each). V lost 0 bases and J 11 bases, leaving 14 bases between the germline ends. The CDR3 length is 14 residues. CDR1 and CDR2 (germline): LGHDT, YNNKEL (reference sequence). CDR3 loop: CASSQDMGELKQFF. CDR3 nucleotide sequence: TGTGCCAGCAGCCAAGATATGGGGGAGCTTAAGCAGTTCTTC.

The chain carries TRBV4-3 and TRBJ1-6, with no clear D. The CDR3 length is 15 residues. Trimming took off 2 bases at V and 6 bases at J, with 11 bases between the two ends. CDR1 LGHNA and CDR2 YSLEER come from the germline V gene. In DNA form, the CDR3 reads TGCGCCAGCAGCCAAAACCCCGGGAGTAATTCACCCCTCCACTTT. It translates to CASSQNPGSNSPLHF.